Reported below is one T cell receptor beta chain. Many counts were recorded for this clonotype. Its target antigen remains unknown. No much larger clone is present one base from it, and per-base qualities are unavailable. The sample is drawn from a study of T cells in Graves' hyperthyroidism and ophthalmopathy (dated by TCRdb to about 2019). Concerning the study at large: Peripheral blood was collected at initial diagnosis, before any treatment. Prospective prediction of ophthalmopathy was tested in an independent validation cohort consisting of fewer than 20 hyperthyroidism patients and 15 or so patients who later progressed to ophthalmopathy. The approximately 100 discovery patients were divided at random into training and test sets in a 7:3 ratio. A discovery cohort of about 96 patients, 43 with Graves' ophthalmopathy and more than 55 with stable Graves' hyperthyroidism, was used to find distinguishing TCR V-J signatures. According to the paper, TCR Vbeta CDR3 sequencing was carried out on approximately 140 peripheral blood samples, which came from more than 40 ophthalmopathy, 75 to 80 hyperthyroidism and roughly 17 progressor patients. Once sampling was done, hyperthyroidism patients were given methimazole at a starting dose of 30 mg daily, whereas ophthalmopathy patients were given high-dose intravenous methylprednisolone. Thyroid tissue and blood T-cell repertoires from six or seven Graves' hyperthyroidism patients were also compared in the study.

Amplification of TCR beta CDR3 regions was carried out from RNA transcripts. For the first round of RT-PCR on the TCR CDR3, the HTBI primer set was used together with the Qiagen OneStep RT-PCR kit. Libraries were constructed in a second round of multiplex PCR, after which size selection and purification were carried out. Sequencing of the libraries was done on an Illumina HiSeq2000 using paired-end 100 bp reads. Regarding the original processing steps: SOAPnuke was used to process the raw data, removing reads that contained adapters or uncalled bases, had a mean Phred below 15, or lacked an exact match to the constant primer or identifier. High-quality paired reads were merged with COPE v1.2.5, and unique nucleotide sequences were defined as clonotypes. MiTCR v1.1 was used to align clonotypes to the IMGT TRBV, TRBD and TRBJ reference segments. Analysis was restricted to V-J combinations with a frequency above 0.0001, which covered roughly 99% of repertoires. The TCS score was defined as the ratio of F50 (clonal expansion) to E x V (chaos), calculated using BLOSUM62-based TCRdist between CDR3 peptides within each V-J. Welch's t-statistics and random forest reduced fewer than 550 V-J features to about 12, which were used in a naive Bayes classifier (R e1071). The similarity between thyroid and blood repertoires was quantified using the Morisita-Horn index. Through fastp at Q25 and MiXCR, TCRdb rebuilt clones from the public reads, retaining in-frame beta chains. Merged by CDR3 protein, the rows form single entries marked with the most common genes and DNA. The V and J calls and clone size are TCRdb's, not the authors'. Counted in this sample were 750,000 to 900,000 distinct CDR3 sequences; 35% to 40% of them appeared once. The ten largest clones add up to around 10% of the sample.

Stable Graves' hyperthyroidism was defined as the absence of progression to ophthalmopathy over 18 months of follow-up. Hyperthyroidism patients were aged 18 to 65 years and newly diagnosed, with disease duration of less than 2 months. The study excluded patients with uncontrolled infections, other autoimmune diseases, pregnancy or lactation. Clinical symptoms, serum thyroxine and TRAb, thyroid ultrasound, and orbital computed tomography formed the basis for the diagnoses. Ficoll-Paque density gradient centrifugation was used to isolate PBMCs from about 10 ml of fresh peripheral blood. Total RNA was extracted with Trizol reagent, and quality was checked on an Agilent 2100 Bioanalyzer. Broad study findings and their caveats: Most expanded thyroid clonotypes (frequency above 0.001) were also found in blood, which suggests that blood repertoires may mirror thyroid immune responses. A 13 V-J signature model separated ophthalmopathy from stable hyperthyroidism, with nearly 90% sensitivity and around 84% specificity in cross-validation and 80%/75% in testing. In validation, progression to ophthalmopathy was predicted by the model with 70.59% sensitivity and nearly 75% specificity, a median of about 6.4 months before onset. No statistical method was used to fix the sample size in advance, and group allocation was not hidden from the investigators.

The germline V gene sets CDR1 to SGDLS and CDR2 to YYNGEE. The CDR3, from cysteine to phenylalanine, totals 16 residues. The CDR3 DNA has 48 bases and is translated from base 1. V and J are truncated by 3 bases and 1 base respectively, leaving an intervening sequence of 16 bases. This chain is built from TRBV9 and TRBJ1-1, with TRBD1 as a weak D call on 5 bases. Sequencing was carried out using blood. The source is a man between 18 and 35 years old with Graves' hyperthyroidism. The CDR3 sequence is CASSALGRQRNTEAFF. DNA sequence: TGTGCCAGCAGCGCATTGGGACGGCAGAGGAACACTGAAGCTTTCTTT.